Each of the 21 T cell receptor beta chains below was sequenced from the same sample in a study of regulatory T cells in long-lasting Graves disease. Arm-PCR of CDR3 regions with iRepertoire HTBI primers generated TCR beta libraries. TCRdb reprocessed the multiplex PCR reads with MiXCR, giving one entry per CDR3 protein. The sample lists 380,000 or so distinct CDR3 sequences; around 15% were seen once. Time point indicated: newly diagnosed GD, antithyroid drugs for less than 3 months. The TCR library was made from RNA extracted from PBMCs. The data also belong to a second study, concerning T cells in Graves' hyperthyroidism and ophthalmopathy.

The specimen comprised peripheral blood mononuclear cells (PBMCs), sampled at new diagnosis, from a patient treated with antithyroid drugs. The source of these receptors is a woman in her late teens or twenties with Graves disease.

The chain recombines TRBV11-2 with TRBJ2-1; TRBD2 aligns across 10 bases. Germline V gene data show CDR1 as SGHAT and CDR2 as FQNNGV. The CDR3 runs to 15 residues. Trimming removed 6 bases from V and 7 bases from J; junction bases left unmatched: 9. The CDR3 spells CASRYSGGPGNEQFF. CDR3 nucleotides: TGTGCCAGCAGGTATAGCGGGGGGCCGGGAAATGAGCAGTTCTTC.

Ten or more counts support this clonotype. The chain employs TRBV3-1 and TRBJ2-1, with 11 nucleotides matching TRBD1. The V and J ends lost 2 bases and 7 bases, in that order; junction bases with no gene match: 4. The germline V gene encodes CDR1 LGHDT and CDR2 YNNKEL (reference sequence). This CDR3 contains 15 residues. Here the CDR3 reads CASSQYGTGGNEQFF. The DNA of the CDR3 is TGTGCCAGCAGCCAATACGGGACAGGGGGGAATGAGCAGTTCTTC.

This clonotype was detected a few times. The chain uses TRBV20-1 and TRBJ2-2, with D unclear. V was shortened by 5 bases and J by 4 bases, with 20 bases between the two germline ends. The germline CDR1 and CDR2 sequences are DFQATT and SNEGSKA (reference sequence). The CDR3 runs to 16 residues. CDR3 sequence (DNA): TGCAGTGCTGATGACCTTTCGAGAGCTCCCACCGGGGAGCTGTTTTTT. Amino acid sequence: CSADDLSRAPTGELFF.

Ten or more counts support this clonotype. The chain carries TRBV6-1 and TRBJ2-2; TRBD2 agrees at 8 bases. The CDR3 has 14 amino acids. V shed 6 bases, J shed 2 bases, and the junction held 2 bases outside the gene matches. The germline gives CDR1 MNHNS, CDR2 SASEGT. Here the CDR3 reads CASRTSGNTGELFF. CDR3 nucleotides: TGTGCCAGCAGAACTAGCGGAAACACCGGGGAGCTGTTTTTT.

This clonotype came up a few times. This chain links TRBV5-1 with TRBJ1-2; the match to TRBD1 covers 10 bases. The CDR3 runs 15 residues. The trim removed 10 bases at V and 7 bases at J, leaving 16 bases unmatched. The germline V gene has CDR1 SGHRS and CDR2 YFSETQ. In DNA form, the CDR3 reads TGCGCCGGGAAGACAGGGGGCGATACCTGGCGTGGCTACACCTTC. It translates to CAGKTGGDTWRGYTF.

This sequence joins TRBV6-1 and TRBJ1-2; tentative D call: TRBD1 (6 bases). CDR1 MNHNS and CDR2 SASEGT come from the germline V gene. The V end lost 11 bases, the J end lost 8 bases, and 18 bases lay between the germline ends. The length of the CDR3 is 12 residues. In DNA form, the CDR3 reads TGTGCCTGTACGGGGGCAGGGGACGGCTACACCTTC. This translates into CACTGAGDGYTF.

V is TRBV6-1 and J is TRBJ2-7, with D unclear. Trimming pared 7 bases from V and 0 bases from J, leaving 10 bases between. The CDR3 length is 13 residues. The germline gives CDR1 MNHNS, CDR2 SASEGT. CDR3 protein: CASTSGLSYEQYF. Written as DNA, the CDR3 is TGTGCCAGCACTTCTGGGCTCTCCTACGAGCAGTACTTC.

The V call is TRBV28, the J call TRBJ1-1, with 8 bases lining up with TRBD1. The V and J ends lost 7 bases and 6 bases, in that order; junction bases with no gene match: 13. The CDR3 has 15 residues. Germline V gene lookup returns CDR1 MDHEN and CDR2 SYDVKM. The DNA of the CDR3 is TGTGCCAGCACCCCATCCCGTCAGGGGGCGCCTGAAGCTTTCTTT. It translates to CASTPSRQGAPEAFF.

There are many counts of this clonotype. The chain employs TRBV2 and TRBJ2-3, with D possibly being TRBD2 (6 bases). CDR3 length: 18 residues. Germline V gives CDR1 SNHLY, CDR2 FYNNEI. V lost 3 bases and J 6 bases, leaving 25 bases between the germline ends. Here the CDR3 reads CASSDISPWRGVEDTQYF. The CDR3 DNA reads TGTGCCAGCAGTGACATTTCCCCCTGGAGGGGAGTGGAGGATACGCAGTATTTT.

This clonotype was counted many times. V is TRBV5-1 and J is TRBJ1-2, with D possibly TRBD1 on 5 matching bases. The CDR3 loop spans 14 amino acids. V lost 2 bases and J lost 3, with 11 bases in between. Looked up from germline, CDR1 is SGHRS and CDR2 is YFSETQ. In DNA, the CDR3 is TGCGCCAGCAGCTTAATCGAGACAGACTATGGCTACACCTTC. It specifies CASSLIETDYGYTF.

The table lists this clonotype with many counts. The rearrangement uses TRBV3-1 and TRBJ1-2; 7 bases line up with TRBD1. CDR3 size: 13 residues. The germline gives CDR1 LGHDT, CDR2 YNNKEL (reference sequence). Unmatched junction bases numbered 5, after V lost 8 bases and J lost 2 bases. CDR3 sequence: CASSPQGNYGYTF. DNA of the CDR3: TGTGCCAGCTCACCACAGGGGAACTATGGCTACACCTTC.

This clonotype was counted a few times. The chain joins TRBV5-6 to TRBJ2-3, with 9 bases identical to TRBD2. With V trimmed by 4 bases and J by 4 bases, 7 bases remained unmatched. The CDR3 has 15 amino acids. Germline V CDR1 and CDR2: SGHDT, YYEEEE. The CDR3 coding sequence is TGTGCCAGCAGCCTGATTAGCGGGAGTTCAGATACGCAGTATTTT. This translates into CASSLISGSSDTQYF.

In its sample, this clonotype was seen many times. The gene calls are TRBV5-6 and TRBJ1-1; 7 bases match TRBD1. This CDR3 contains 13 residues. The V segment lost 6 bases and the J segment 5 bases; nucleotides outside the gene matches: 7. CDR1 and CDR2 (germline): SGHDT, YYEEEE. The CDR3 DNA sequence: TGTGCCAGCAACCCGACAGGGAGGACTGAAGCTTTCTTT. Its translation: CASNPTGRTEAFF.

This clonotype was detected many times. In DNA form, the CDR3 reads TGTGCCAGCAGCTCCCAGGGGTTCGGGAACACTGAAGCTTTCTTT. This translates into CASSSQGFGNTEAFF. J is TRBJ1-1 and V is TRBV11-2; weak D call: TRBD1 (6 bases). Per germline, CDR1 SGHAT and CDR2 FQNNGV. The CDR3 consists of 15 residues. V was pared by 4 bases and J by 1 base, with 13 bases between.

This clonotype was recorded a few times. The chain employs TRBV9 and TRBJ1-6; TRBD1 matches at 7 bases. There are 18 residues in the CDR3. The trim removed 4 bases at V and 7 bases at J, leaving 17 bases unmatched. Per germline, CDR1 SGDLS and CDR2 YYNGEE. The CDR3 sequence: CASSREPSDRRINSPLHF. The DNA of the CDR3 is TGTGCCAGCAGCAGAGAGCCCTCGGACAGGAGAATAAATTCACCCCTCCACTTT.

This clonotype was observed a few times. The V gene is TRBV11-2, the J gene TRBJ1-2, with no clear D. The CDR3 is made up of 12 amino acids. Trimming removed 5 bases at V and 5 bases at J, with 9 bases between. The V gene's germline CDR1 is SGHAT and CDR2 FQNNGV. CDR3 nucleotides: TGTGCCAGCAGCAAAGGACGGTATGGCTACACCTTC. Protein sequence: CASSKGRYGYTF.

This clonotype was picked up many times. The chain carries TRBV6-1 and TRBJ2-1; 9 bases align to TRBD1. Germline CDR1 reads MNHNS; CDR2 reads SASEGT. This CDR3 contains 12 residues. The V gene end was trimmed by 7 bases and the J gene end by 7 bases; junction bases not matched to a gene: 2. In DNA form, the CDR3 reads TGTGCCAGCATCGGACAGGGGAATGAGCAGTTCTTC. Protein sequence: CASIGQGNEQFF.

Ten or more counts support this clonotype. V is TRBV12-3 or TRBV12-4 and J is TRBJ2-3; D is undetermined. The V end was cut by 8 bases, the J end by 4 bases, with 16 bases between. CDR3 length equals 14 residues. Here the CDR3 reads CASSTGSSSDTQYF. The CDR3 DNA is TGTGCCAGCTCGACGGGCAGCTCGTCAGATACGCAGTATTTT.

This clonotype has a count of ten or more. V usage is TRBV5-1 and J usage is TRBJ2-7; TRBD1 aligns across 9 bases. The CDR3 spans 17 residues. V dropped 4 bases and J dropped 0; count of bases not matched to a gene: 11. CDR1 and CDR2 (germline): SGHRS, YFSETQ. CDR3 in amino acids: CASSRDRVGISSYEQYF. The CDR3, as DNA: TGCGCCAGCAGCAGGGACAGGGTGGGGATCAGCTCCTACGAGCAGTACTTC.

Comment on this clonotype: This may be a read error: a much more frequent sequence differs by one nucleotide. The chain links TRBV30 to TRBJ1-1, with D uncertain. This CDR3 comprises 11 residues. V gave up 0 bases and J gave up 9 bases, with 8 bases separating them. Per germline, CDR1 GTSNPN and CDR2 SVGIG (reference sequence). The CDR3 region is CAWSVMAKAFF. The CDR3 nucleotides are TGTGCCTGGAGTGTAATGGCGAAAGCTTTCTTT.

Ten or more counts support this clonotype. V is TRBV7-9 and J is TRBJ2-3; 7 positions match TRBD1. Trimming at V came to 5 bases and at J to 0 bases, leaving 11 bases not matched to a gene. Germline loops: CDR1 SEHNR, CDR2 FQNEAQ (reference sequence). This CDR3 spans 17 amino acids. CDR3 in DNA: TGTGCCAGCAGCCTCCTTCGTCCGGGACAGAGCACAGATACGCAGTATTTT. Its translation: CASSLLRPGQSTDTQYF.